This T cell receptor beta chain appears in the sequencing data of a study of cytomegalovirus exposure and HLA in healthy donors. Notes on the study in general: Later analysis showed most CMV-associated TCR beta chains appearing HLA-restricted.

Primers included in the PCR were 60 Vbeta and 13 Jbeta primers. Profiled with immunoSEQ multiplex PCR; TCRdb holds only in-frame clones, not every one. The data contain more than 150,000 clones, roughly 88% of them seen just once; the ten biggest clones take up about 10%. V shed 1 base and J shed 4 bases, with 11 bases lying between them. There are 14 residues in the CDR3. Germline V gives CDR1 KGHSH, CDR2 LQKENI. In nominal health when sampled, donors likely had unrecorded immune exposures nonetheless. As concerns this clone: As yet, its antigen is unknown.

The sample comprised PBMCs. The V and J genes are TRBV18 and TRBJ2-7, with D unclear. This clonotype originated in a man aged 18 to 30 in good health and CMV-seropositive. The CDR3 here is CASSPRPEPYEQYF. The CDR3 bases are TGTGCCAGCTCACCACGTCCAGAACCTTACGAGCAGTACTTC.